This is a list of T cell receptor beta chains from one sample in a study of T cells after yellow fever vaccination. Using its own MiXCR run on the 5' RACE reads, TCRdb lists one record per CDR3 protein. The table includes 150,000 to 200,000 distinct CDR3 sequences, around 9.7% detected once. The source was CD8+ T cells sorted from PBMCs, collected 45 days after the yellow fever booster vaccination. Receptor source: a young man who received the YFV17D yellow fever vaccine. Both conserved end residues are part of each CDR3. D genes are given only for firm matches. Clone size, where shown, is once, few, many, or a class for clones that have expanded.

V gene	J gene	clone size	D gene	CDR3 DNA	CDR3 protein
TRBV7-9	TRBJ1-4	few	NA	TGTGCCAGCAGCTTAAACAGGGAAGATGAAAAACTGTTTTTT	CASSLNREDEKLFF
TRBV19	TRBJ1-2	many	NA	TGTGCCAGTAGTATATCAGGGTTTTCGGAGAGTGGCTACACCTTC	CASSISGFSESGYTF
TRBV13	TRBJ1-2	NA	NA	TGTGCCAGCAGCTCAGGGCCCTATGGCTACACCTTC	CASSSGPYGYTF
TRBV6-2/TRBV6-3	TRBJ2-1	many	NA	TGTGCCAGCAGCCCCGGGGGCTACAATGAGCAGTTCTTC	CASSPGGYNEQFF
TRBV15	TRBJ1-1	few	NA	TGTGCCACCAGCAGAGTTGGGAACACTGAAGCTTTCTTT	CATSRVGNTEAFF
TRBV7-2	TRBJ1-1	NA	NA	TGTGCCAGCAGCAGATTAGGTGCAGGGATGAACACTGAAGCTTTCTTT	CASSRLGAGMNTEAFF
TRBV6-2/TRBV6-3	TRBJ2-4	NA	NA	TGTGCCAGCAGTTACCCACAACACCCTGGAGCCAAAAACATTCAGTACTTC	CASSYPQHPGAKNIQYF
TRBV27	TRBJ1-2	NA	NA	TGTGCCAGCAGGAACCTAGGCGGGGATACCTATGGCTACACCTTC	CASRNLGGDTYGYTF
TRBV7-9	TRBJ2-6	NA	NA	TGTGCCAGCAGCTTGGGACGGGGCGCTGGGGCCAACGTCCTGACTTTC	CASSLGRGAGANVLTF
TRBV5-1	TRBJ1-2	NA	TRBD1	TGCGCCAGCAGCCTGACCCAGGGGGATGCGGTCTACACCTTC	CASSLTQGDAVYTF
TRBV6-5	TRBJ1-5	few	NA	TGTGCCAGCAGTTACCTCGGCGGTCAGCCCCAGCATTTT	CASSYLGGQPQHF
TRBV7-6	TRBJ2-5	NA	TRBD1	TGTGCCAGCAGCCCGTTGGGACAGCAAGAGACCCAGTACTTC	CASSPLGQQETQYF
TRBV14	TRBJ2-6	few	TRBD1	TGTGCCAGCAGCCAATTTGGGAATTTGGACAGGCGACTGGCTGGGGCCAACGTCCTGACTTTC	CASSQFGNLDRRLAGANVLTF
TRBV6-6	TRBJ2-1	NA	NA	TGTGCCAGCAGCCTGGGCTCACACAATGAGCAGTTCTTC	CASSLGSHNEQFF
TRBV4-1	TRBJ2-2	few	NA	TGCGCCAGCAGCCACGGTGCTAGCGAGCTGTTTTTT	CASSHGASELFF
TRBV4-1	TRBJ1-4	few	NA	TGCGCCAGCAGCCAAGATGGCGGCGGGGTGGAAAAACTGTTTTTT	CASSQDGGGVEKLFF
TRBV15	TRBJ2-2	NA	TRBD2	TGTGCCACCAGCGGGGAAGCGGGGGGCGCGAACACCGGGGAGCTGTTTTTT	CATSGEAGGANTGELFF
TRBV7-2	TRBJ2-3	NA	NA	TGTGCCAGCATTAGATCGGGGGCCGTCACAGATACGCAGTATTTT	CASIRSGAVTDTQYF
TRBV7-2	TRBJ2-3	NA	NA	TGTGCCAGCAGCTTAGGGGGGTCTAGCACAGATACGCAGGATTTT	CASSLGGSSTDTQDF
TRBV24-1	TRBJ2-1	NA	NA	TGTGCCACCAGTGGTTGGGGGGGCGAGGAGTTCTTC	CATSGWGGEEFF
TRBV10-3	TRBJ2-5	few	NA	TGTGCCATATCGCTTGGGGCGGAGAGGCAAGAGACCCAGTACTTC	CAISLGAERQETQYF
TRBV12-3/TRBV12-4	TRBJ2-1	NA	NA	TGTGCCAGCAGTATGGGGGGACCCAATGAGCAGTTCTTC	CASSMGGPNEQFF
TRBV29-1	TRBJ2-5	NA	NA	TGCAGCGTTGATGGGTCGACGAAAGAGACCCAGTACTTC	CSVDGSTKETQYF
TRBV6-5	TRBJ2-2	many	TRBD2	TGTGCCAGCAGTTACTCGTGGGGGGGCACCGGGGAGCTGTTTTTT	CASSYSWGGTGELFF
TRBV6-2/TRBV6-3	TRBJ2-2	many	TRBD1	TGTGCCAGCAGTTACCCCTCGGGGACAGGGAACACCGGGGAGCTGTTTTTT	CASSYPSGTGNTGELFF
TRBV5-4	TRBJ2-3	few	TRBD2	TGTGCCGTCCTAGCGGGCACAGATACGCAGTATTTT	CAVLAGTDTQYF
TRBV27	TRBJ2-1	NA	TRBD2	TGTGCCAGCACCCAGACTAGCGGAGTCAATGAGCAGTTCTTC	CASTQTSGVNEQFF
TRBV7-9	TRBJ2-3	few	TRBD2	TGTGCCAGCAGCTTCGGACTAGCGGCCTCCACAGATACGCAGTATTTT	CASSFGLAASTDTQYF
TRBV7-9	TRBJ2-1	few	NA	TGTGCCAGCAGCTTTGATAGGTACCGCGTCAATGAGCAGTTCTTC	CASSFDRYRVNEQFF
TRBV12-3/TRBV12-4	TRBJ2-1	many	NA	TGTGCCAGCAGAAGAAACAGGGCGAGAGAGCAGTTCTTC	CASRRNRAREQFF
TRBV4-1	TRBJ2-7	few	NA	TGCGCCAGCAGCCATAAAGCGGTCAGCCCCTACGAGCAGTACTTC	CASSHKAVSPYEQYF
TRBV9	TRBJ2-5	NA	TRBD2	TGTGCCAGCAGCGGCATTAGCGGGGGGCCCCAAGAGACCCAGTACTTC	CASSGISGGPQETQYF
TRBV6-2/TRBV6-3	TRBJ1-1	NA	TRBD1	TGTGCCATAACAGGGGGCGCCGACACTGAAGCTTTCTTT	CAITGGADTEAFF
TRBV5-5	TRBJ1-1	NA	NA	TGTGCCAGCAAGGAACAGGCGAACACTGAAGCTTTCTTT	CASKEQANTEAFF
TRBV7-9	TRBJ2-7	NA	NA	TGTGCCAGTACCGGGTCTGCCTACGAGCAGTACTTC	CASTGSAYEQYF
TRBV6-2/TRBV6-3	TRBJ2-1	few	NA	TGTGCCAGCAGCCGAATCGTGAATGAGCAGTTCTTC	CASSRIVNEQFF
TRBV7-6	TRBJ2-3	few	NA	TGTGCCAGCAGCCCGACTGGGGCGCGTTACACAGATACGCAGTATTTT	CASSPTGARYTDTQYF
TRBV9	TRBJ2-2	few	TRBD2	TGTGCCAGCAGCCCCCGGACTAGCGGGGGGGCAGTCACCGGGGAGCTGTTTTTT	CASSPRTSGGAVTGELFF
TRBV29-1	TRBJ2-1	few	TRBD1	TGCAGCGTTGAAGATCCGACAGGGGACGATGAGCAGTTCTTC	CSVEDPTGDDEQFF
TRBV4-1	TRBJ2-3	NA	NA	TGCGCCAGCAGCCAAGATTTGGACTCCACAGATACGCAGTATTTT	CASSQDLDSTDTQYF
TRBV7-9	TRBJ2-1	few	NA	TGTGCCAGCAGCCCTCGGGACGAATACAATGAGCAGTTCTTC	CASSPRDEYNEQFF
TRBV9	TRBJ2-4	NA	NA	TGTGCCAGCAGCGTAGAAGGACAGCCGGGGAACATTCAGTACTTC	CASSVEGQPGNIQYF
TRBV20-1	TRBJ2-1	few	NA	TGCAGTGCTAGAGAACGGGACGGGAGCTCCTACAATGAGCAGTTCTTC	CSARERDGSSYNEQFF
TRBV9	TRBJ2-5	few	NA	TGTGCCAGCAGCCCCCCATTGGAAGAGACCCAGTACTTC	CASSPPLEETQYF
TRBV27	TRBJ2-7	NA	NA	TGTGCCAGCAGGTGGCAGGGGAGCTCCTACGAGCAGTACTTC	CASRWQGSSYEQYF
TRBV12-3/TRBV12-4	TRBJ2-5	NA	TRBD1	TGTGCCAGCAGCCTGGACAGGGGACCGCCACCCAGGGCCCCGAAAGAGACCCAGTACTTC	CASSLDRGPPPRAPKETQYF
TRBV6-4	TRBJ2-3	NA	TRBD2	TGTGCCAGCAGTCGGACTAGCGGGGGGGTGACAGATACGCAGTATTTT	CASSRTSGGVTDTQYF
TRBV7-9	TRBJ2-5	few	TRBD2	TGTGCCAGCAGCTTCCCCCTGGGACTAGCGCAAGAGACCCAGTACTTC	CASSFPLGLAQETQYF